This record looks at one T cell receptor beta chain sequence and its context. The record originates from a study of blood T cell repertoires in COVID-19. CDR3 size: 16 residues. The ends lost 1 base at V and 4 bases at J; junction bases unmatched: 6. The germline V gene has CDR1 SGHVS and CDR2 FNYEAQ. Per the study methods: Nucleated cell counts were estimated from reference gene primer amplification. TCRdb's copy holds only in-frame clones and misses some; the assay was immunoSEQ multiplex PCR. V and J calls and clone size are those listed in that table; D and trimming were worked out from the DNA. The sample has about 400,000 clones, 88% seen once; the top ten hold about 2.1%. Participant-reported clinical history was the basis for cohort assignment.

Sequenced sample: PBMCs or T cells enriched from blood (not recorded which). The chain combines TRBV7-6 with TRBJ2-2, with 7 bases identical to TRBD2. This TCR was recovered from a woman in her 40s with acute COVID-19. CDR3: CASSLVVGGGTGELFF. The CDR3 nucleotides are TGTGCCAGCAGCTTAGTCGTGGGCGGGGGCACCGGGGAGCTGTTTTTT.